This entry describes one T cell receptor beta chain. A much larger clone lies one base from this, so it may be a read error. The sample belongs to a study of T cells in Graves' hyperthyroidism and ophthalmopathy. The hyperthyroidism patients had all been newly diagnosed, and their disease duration was under 2 months. Their ages ranged from 18 to 65 years. Pregnant or lactating patients were excluded, as were those with uncontrolled infection or other autoimmune disease. There are 12 residues in the CDR3. CDR1 and CDR2 (germline): SGHNT, YENEEA. The V end was cut by 4 bases, the J end by 7 bases, with 10 bases between. RNA transcripts were the template for amplifying TCR beta CDR3 regions. Carried out on the TCR CDR3, a first-round RT-PCR used the HTBI primer set. MiXCR, applied by TCRdb to the multiplex PCR reads, yields one record per CDR3 protein. The table shows approximately 320,000 distinct CDR3 sequences, with 16% occurring only once.

Sequencing was performed on blood. The TCR comes from a man younger than 45 with Graves' hyperthyroidism. The V gene is TRBV11-3, the J gene TRBJ1-2; D gene unclear. Written as DNA, the CDR3 is TGTGCCAGCAGCTCAAGGGAAAGTGGCTACACCTTC. It codes for CASSSRESGYTF.